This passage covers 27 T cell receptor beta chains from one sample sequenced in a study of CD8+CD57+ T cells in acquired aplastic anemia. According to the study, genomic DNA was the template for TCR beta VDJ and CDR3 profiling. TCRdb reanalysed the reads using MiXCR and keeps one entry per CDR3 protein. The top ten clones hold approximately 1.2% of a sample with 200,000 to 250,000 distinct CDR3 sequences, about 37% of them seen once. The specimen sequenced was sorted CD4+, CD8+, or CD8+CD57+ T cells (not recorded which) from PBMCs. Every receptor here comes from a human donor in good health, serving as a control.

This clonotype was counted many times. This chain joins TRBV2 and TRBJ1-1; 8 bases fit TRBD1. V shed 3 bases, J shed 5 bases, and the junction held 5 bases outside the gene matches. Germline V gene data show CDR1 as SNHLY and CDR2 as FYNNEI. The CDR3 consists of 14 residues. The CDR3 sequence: CASSDQGAHTEAFF. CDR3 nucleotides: TGTGCCAGCAGTGACCAGGGGGCTCATACTGAAGCTTTCTTT.

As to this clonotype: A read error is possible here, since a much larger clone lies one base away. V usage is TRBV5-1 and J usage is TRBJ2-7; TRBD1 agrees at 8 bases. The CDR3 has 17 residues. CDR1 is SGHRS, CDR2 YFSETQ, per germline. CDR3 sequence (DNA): TGCGCCGGCAGCTTGGAGGCTGTCAGGGGGCCCTCCTACGAGCAGTACTTC. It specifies CAGSLEAVRGPSYEQYF.

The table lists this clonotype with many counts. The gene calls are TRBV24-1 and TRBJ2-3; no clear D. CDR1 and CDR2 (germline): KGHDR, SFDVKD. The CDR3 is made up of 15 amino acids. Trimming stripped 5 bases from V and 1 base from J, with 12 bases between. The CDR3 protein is CATSGAPSGTDTQYF. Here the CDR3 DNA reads TGTGCCACCAGTGGGGCCCCAAGCGGCACAGATACGCAGTATTTT.

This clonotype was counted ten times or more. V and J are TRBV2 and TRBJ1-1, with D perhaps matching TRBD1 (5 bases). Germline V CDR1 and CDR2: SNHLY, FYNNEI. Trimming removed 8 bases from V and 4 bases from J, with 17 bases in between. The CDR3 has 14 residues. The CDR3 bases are TGTGCCAGCGCCGGGCAGGGCAGAGCCACTGAAGCTTTCTTT. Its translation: CASAGQGRATEAFF.

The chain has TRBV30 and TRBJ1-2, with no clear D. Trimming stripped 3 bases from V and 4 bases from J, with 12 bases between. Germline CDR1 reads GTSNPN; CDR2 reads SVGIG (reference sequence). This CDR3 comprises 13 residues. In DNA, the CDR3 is TGTGCCTGGAGGAGGAGGGTACCCTATGGCTACACCTTC. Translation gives CAWRRRVPYGYTF.

The CDR3 here is CASTSLGDRSNYGYTF. CDR3 bases: TGTGCCAGCACCAGTTTGGGGGACCGGTCTAACTATGGCTACACCTTC. The chain joins TRBV27 to TRBJ1-2; possibly TRBD1 for D (5 bases). Trimming removed 7 bases from V and 0 bases from J, with 18 bases in between. Looked up from germline, CDR1 is MNHEY and CDR2 is SMNVEV (reference sequence). This CDR3 spans 16 amino acids.

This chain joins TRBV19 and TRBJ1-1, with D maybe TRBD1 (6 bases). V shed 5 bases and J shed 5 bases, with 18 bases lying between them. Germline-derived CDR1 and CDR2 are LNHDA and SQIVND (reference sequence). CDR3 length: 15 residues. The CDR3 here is CASSAAQGSGTEAFF. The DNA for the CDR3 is TGTGCCAGTAGTGCTGCACAGGGATCAGGGACTGAAGCTTTCTTT.

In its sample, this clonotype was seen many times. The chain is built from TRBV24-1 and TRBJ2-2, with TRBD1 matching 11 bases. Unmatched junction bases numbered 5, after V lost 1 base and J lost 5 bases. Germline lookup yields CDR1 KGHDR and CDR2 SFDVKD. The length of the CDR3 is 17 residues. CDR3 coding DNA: TGTGCCACCAGTGATTTACCGGGACAGGGGGATACCGGGGAGCTGTTTTTT. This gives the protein CATSDLPGQGDTGELFF.

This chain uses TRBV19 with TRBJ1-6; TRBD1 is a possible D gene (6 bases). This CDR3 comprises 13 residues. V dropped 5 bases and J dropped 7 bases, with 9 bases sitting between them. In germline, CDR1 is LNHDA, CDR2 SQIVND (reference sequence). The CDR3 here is CASSLRGNSPLHF. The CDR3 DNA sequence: TGTGCCAGTAGTTTAAGGGGGAATTCACCCCTCCACTTT.

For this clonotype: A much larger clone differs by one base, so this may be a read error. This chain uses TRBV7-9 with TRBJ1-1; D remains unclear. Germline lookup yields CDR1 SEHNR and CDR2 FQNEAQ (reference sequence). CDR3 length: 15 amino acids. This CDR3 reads CASSFGEGVRTEASF. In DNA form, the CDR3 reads TGTGCCAGCAGCTTCGGGGAGGGAGTAAGGACTGAAGCTTCCTTT.

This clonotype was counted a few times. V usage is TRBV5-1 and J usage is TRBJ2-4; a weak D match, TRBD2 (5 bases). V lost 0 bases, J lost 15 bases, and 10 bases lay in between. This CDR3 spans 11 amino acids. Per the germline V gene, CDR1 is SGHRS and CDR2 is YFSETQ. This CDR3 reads CASSLGGVGYF. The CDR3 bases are TGCGCCAGCAGCTTGGGGGGAGTGGGGTACTTC.

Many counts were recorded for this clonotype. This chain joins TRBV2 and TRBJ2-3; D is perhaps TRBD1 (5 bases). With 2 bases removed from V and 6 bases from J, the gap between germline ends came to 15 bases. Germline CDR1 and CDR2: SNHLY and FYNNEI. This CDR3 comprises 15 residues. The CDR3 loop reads CASSEWPREGDTQYF. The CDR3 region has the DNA TGTGCCAGCAGTGAATGGCCCAGGGAAGGGGATACGCAGTATTTT.

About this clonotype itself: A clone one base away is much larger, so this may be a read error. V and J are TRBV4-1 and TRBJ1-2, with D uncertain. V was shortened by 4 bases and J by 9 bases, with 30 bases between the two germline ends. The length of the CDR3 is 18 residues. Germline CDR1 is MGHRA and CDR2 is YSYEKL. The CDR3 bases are TGCGCCAGCAGCCTCCTAGTTGCCCAAAGACGAGCTGGGTATAGCTACACCTTC. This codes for CASSLLVAQRRAGYSYTF.

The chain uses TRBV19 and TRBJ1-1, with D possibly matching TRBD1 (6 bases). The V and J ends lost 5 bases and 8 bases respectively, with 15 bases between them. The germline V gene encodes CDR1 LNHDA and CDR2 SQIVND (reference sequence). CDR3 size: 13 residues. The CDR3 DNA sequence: TGTGCCAGTAGTCAGGAAGGGGGTTGGGAAGCTTTCTTT. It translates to CASSQEGGWEAFF.

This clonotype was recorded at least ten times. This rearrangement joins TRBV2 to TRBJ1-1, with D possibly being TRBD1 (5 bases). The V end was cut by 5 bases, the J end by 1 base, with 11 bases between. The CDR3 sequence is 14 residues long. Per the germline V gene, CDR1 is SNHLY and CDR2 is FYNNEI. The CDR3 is CASSIGGGNTEAFF. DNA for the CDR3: TGTGCCAGCAGTATAGGCGGGGGGAACACTGAAGCTTTCTTT.

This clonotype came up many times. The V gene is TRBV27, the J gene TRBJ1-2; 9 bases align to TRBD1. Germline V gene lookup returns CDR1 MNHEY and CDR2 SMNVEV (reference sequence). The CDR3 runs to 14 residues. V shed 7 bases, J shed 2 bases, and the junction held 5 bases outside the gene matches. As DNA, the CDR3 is TGTGCCAGCAACGGGACAGGGTACAACTATGGCTACACCTTC. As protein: CASNGTGYNYGYTF.

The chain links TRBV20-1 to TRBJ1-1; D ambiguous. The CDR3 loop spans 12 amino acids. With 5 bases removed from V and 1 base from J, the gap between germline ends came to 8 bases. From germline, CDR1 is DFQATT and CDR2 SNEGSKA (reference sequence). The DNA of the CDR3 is TGCAGTGCTGACCAGGCGAACACTGAAGCTTTCTTT. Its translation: CSADQANTEAFF.

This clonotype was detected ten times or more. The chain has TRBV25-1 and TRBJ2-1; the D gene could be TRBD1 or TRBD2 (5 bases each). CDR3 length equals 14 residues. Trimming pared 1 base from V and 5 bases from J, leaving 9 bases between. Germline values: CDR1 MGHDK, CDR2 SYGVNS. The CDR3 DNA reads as TGTGCCAGCAGTGAATCCGGGACCCACAATGAGCAGTTCTTC. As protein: CASSESGTHNEQFF.

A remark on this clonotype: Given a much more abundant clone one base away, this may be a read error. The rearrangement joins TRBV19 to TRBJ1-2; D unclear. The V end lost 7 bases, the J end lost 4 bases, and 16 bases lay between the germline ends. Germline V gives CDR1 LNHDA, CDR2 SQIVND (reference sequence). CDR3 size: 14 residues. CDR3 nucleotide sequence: TGTGCCAGTATATCTCAATCGGGAGGCTATGGCTACACCTTC. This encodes CASISQSGGYGYTF.

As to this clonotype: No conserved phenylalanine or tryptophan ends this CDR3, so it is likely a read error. The CDR3 DNA reads TGTGCCAGTAATATAGATGACGGATTCTCGGCTGAAGCTTTCTCT. Protein sequence: CASNIDDGFSAEAFS. This chain joins TRBV19 and TRBJ1-1; unclear D gene. CDR1 and CDR2 from the germline V gene are LNHDA and SQIVND (reference sequence). The CDR3 contains 15 residues.

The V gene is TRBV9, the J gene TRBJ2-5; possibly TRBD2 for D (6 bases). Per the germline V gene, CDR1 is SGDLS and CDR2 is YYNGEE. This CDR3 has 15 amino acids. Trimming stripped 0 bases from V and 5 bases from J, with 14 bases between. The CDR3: CASSVGTAAGETQYF. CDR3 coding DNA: TGTGCCAGCAGCGTAGGCACGGCGGCGGGGGAGACCCAGTACTTC.

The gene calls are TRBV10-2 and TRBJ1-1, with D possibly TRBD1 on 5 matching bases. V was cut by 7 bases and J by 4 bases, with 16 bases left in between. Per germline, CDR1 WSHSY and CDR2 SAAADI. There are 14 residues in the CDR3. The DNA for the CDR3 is TGCGCCAGCAATTTCGGGGGGGGTGGCACTGAAGCTTTCTTT. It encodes CASNFGGGGTEAFF.

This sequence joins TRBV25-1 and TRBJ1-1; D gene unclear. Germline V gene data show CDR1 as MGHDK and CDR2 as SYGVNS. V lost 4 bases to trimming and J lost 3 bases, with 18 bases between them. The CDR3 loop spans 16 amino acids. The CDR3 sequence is CASSASSPGLYTEAFF. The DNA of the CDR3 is TGTGCCAGCAGTGCCTCAAGCCCGGGCCTTTACACTGAAGCTTTCTTT.

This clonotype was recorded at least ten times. The CDR3 bases are TGTGCCAGCAGCTTGGAGGCAGGGATCGGCACTGAAGCTTTCTTT. Residues: CASSLEAGIGTEAFF. This chain joins TRBV5-8 and TRBJ1-1, with D possibly TRBD1 on 5 matching bases. This CDR3 is 15 amino acids long. Per the germline V gene, CDR1 is SGHTS and CDR2 is YDEGEE. V lost 0 bases and J lost 4, with 13 bases in between.

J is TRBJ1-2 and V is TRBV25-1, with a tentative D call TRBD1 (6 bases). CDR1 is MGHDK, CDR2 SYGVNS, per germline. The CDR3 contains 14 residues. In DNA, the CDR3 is TGTGCTAGAGATCATAGGGGGACTAACTATGGCTACACCTTC. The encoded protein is CARDHRGTNYGYTF.

CDR3 protein: CASSLPGQGNEKLFF. The CDR3, as DNA: TGTGCCAGCAGCTTACCGGGACAGGGAAATGAAAAACTGTTTTTT. The chain joins TRBV5-4 to TRBJ1-4, with TRBD1 matching over 9 bases. Germline V CDR1 and CDR2: SGHNT, YYREEE (reference sequence). Losses at the gene ends were 2 bases for V and 5 bases for J; bases not matched to a gene: 4. This CDR3 contains 15 residues. The entire variable domain, with the rest obtained from reference TRBV5-4 and TRBJ1-4, is as follows: ETGVTQSPTHLIKTRGQQVTLRCSSQSGHNTVSWYQQALGQGPQFIFQYYREEENGRGNFPPRFSGLQFPNYSSELNVNALELDDSALYLCASSLPGQGNEKLFFGSGTQLSVL.

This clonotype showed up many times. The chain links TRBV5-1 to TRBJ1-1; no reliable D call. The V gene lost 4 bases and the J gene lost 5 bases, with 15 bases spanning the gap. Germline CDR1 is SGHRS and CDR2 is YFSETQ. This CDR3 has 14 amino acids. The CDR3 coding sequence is TGCGCCAGCAGCCTGCAACCGGGAGCAACTGAAGCTTTCTTT. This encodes CASSLQPGATEAFF.